What follows is one TCR beta chain and its context. The antigen remains unidentified. cDNA prepared by RNA extraction and subsequent reverse transcription served as the template for sequencing. Method: immunoSEQ multiplex PCR; TCRdb's copy keeps in-frame clones and lacks some. This table holds approximately 160,000 clones, about 60% found once. The source of the sample is a study of CD8+ T cells in alopecia areata. About the research overall: Treatment with tofacitinib (6 to 18 months) was followed by 6 months off drug.

Treatment: oral pan-JAK inhibitor, 5-10 mg twice daily. CDR1 and CDR2 from the germline V gene are LGHNA and YNFKEQ. The ends were cut back, 0 bases at V and 3 bases at J, with 11 bases in the middle. This CDR3 has 15 amino acids. Study-wide points: Affected scalp, especially in alopecia totalis/universalis, had a higher clonality than normal scalp did. Tofacitinib significantly reduced both scalp clonality and expanded CD8+ clones among the top 100.

Sequenced here: CD4+ T cells sorted from blood, sampled at week 24, from a patient treated with tofacitinib. This sequence originates from a human donor with alopecia areata. The chain couples TRBV4-2 to TRBJ1-2, with a weak D call TRBD1 (5 bases). CDR3: CASSQDVKGYYGYTF. For the CDR3, the DNA is TGTGCCAGCAGCCAAGATGTAAAGGGGTACTATGGCTACACCTTC.